The sequence of this T cell receptor (beta chain) was determined in a study of blood T cell repertoires in COVID-19. Across the study: Samples came from the United States, Italy and Spain, spanning acute and convalescent COVID-19. PBMCs, B-cell-depleted T cells, or T cells were the source of the cDNA or gDNA that made up the material.

CDR3 length: 16 amino acids. V lost 5 bases to trimming and J lost 3 bases, with 19 bases between them. Germline values: CDR1 MDHEN, CDR2 SYDVKM. The authors' processing: From reference gene primer amplification, estimates of nucleated cell counts were derived. Sequenced by immunoSEQ multiplex PCR; TCRdb stores in-frame clones only, minus some. Clone size and the V and J calls come from that table; the DNA yielded D and trimming. The data contain tens of thousands of clones, roughly 87% of them singletons. The receptor's source is a male donor with acute or convalescent COVID-19. The V and J genes are TRBV28 and TRBJ1-2; possible D gene TRBD1, 5 bases. The material sequenced was peripheral blood. The CDR3 protein is CASSTPSLTGDYGYTF. The CDR3 nucleotides are TGTGCCAGCAGTACCCCCTCTCTAACAGGAGACTATGGCTACACCTTC.